This T cell receptor (beta chain) was recovered during a study of early T cells in non-severe SARS-CoV-2 infection. Attached unique molecular identifiers marked individual cDNA molecules. TCRdb used MiXCR to reprocess the 5' RACE reads, holding one entry per CDR3 protein. This sample has fewer than 85,000 distinct CDR3 sequences, with 11% found just once. V was shortened by 4 bases and J by 9 bases, with 10 bases between the two germline ends. Germline assignment: CDR1 SQVTM and CDR2 ANQGSEA. The CDR3 extends over 11 amino acids. This clonotype was counted many times. The chain uses TRBV29-1 and TRBJ2-4, with D possibly TRBD2 on 5 matching bases. The specimen was whole blood, collected at baseline. The sequence came from an adult who was a healthcare worker with PCR-confirmed SARS-CoV-2 infection or an uninfected control (not recorded which). The CDR3 protein is CSVVQEAIQYF. The DNA of the CDR3 is TGCAGCGTTGTCCAGGAGGCCATTCAGTACTTC.